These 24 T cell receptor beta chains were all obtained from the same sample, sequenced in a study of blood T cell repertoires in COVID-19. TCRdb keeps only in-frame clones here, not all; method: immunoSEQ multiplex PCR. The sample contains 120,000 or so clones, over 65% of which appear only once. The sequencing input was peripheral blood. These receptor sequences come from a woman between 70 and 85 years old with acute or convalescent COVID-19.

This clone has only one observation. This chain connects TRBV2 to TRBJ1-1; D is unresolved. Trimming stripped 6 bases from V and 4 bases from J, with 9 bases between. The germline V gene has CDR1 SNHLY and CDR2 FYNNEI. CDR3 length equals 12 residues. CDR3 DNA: TGTGCCAGCAGCGAGGTGGGCACTGAAGCTTTCTTT. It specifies CASSEVGTEAFF.

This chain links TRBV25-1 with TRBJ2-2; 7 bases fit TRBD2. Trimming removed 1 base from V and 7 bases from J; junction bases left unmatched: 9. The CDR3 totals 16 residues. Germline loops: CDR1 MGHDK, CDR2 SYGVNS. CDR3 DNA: TGTGCCAGCAGTGAATTAGGGAGGGTTGATGGCGGGGAGCTGTTTTTT. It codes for CASSELGRVDGGELFF.

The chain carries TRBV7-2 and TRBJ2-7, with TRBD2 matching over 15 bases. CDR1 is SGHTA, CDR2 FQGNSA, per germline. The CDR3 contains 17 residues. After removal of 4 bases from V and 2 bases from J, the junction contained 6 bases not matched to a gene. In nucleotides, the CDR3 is TGTGCCAGCAGCTCCGGACTAGCGGGGGGGGAAACCTACGAGCAGTACTTC. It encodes CASSSGLAGGETYEQYF.

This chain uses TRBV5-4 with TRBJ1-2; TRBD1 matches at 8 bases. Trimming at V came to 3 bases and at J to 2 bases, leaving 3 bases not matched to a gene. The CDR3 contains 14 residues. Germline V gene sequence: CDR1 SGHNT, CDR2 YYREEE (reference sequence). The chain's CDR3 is CASSSDRGNYGYTF. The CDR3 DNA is TGTGCCAGCAGCTCAGACAGGGGAAACTATGGCTACACCTTC.

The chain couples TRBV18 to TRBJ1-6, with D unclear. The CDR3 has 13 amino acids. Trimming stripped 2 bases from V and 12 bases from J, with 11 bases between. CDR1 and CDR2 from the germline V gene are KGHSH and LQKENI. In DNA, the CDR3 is TGTGCCAGCTCACCAGATACGGGTTTACCCCTCCACTTT. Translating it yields CASSPDTGLPLHF.

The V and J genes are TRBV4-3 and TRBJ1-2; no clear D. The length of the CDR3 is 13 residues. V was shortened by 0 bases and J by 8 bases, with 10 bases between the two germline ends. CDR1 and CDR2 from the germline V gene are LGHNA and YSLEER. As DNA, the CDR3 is TGCGCCAGCAGCCAAGATCTAGTCGACGGCTACACCTTC. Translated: CASSQDLVDGYTF.

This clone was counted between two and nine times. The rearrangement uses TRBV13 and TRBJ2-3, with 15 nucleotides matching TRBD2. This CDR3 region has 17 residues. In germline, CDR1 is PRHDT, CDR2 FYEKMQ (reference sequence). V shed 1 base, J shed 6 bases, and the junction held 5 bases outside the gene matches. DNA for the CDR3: TGTGCCAGCAGCTTAGTAGGACTAGCGGGGGGGCCGGATACGCAGTATTTT. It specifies CASSLVGLAGGPDTQYF.

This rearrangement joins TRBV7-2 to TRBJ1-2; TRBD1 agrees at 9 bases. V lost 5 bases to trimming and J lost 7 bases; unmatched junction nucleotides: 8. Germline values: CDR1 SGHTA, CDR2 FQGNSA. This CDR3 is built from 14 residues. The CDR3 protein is CASSADRGLGGYTF. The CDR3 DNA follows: TGTGCCAGCAGCGCGGACAGGGGTCTCGGTGGCTACACCTTC. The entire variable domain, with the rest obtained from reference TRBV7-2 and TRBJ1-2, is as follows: GAGVSQSPSNKVTEKGKDVELRCDPISGHTALYWYRQSLGQGLEFLIYFQGNSAPDKSGLPSDRFSAERTGGSVSTLTIQRTQQEDSAVYLCASSADRGLGGYTFGSGTRLTVV.

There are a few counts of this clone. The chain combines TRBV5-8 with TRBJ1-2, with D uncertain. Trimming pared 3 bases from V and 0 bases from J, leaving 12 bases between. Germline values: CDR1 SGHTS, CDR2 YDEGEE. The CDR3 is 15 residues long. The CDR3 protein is CASSWSRSANYGYTF. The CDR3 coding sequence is TGTGCCAGCAGCTGGTCCCGATCAGCTAACTATGGCTACACCTTC.

The CDR3 spells CASSVLAGANYNEQFF. CDR3 nucleotides: TGTGCCAGCAGCGTCCTAGCGGGGGCCAATTACAATGAGCAGTTCTTC. The chain carries TRBV9 and TRBJ2-1, with TRBD2 identical over 10 bases. J lost 4 bases, V lost 2 bases, and 6 bases had no gene match. CDR1 and CDR2 (germline): SGDLS, YYNGEE. This CDR3 contains 16 residues.

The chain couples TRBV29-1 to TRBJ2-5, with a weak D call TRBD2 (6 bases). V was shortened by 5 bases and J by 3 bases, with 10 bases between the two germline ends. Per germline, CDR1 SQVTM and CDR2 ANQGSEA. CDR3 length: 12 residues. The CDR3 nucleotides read TGCAGCGTTAATGGCGGGGAAGAGACCCAGTACTTC. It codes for CSVNGGEETQYF.

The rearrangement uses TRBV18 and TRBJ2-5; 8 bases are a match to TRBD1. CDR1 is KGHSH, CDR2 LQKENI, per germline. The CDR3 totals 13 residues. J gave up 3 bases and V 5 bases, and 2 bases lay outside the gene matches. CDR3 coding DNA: TGTGCCAGCTCAGAACAGGGGGAAGAGACCCAGTACTTC. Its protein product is CASSEQGEETQYF.

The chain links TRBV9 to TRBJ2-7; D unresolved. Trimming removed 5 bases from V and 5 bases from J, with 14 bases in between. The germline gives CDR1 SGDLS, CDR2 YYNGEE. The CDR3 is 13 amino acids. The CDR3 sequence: CASSEPRSNEQYF. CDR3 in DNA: TGTGCCAGCAGTGAGCCCCGCTCGAACGAGCAGTACTTC.

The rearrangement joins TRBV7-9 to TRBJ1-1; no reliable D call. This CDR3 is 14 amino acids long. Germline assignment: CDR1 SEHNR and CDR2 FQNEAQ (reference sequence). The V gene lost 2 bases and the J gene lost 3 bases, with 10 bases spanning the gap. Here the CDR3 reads CASSLLTEDTEAFF. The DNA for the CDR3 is TGTGCCAGCAGCTTACTCACTGAGGACACTGAAGCTTTCTTT.

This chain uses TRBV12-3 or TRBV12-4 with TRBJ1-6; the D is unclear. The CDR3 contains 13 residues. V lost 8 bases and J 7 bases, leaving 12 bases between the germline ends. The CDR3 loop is CASRWGENSPLHF. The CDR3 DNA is TGTGCCAGCCGCTGGGGAGAGAATTCACCCCTCCACTTT.

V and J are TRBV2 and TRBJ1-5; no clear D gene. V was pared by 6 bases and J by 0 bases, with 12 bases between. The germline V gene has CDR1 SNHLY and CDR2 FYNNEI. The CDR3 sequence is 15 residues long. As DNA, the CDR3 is TGTGCCAGCAGGAGGGAGGCAGATAGCAATCAGCCCCAGCATTTT. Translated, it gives CASRREADSNQPQHF. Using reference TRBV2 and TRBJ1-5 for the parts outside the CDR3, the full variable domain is EPEVTQTPSHQVTQMGQEVILRCVPISNHLYFYWYRQILGQKVEFLVSFYNNEISEKSEIFDDQFSVERPDGSNFTLKIRSTKLEDSAMYFCASRREADSNQPQHFGDGTRLSIL.

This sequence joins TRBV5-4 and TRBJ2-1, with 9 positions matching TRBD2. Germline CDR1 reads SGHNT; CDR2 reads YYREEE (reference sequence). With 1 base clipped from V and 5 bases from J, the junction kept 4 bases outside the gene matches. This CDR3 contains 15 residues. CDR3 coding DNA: TGTGCCAGCAGCTTGCTGACTAGCGGCCACAATGAGCAGTTCTTC. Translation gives CASSLLTSGHNEQFF.

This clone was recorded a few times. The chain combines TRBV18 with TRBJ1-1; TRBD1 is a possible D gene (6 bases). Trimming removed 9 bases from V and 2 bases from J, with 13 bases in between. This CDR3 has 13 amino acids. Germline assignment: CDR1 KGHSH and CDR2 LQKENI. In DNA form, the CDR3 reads TGTGCCAGTACCGAGGGGGACAACACTGAAGCTTTCTTT. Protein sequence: CASTEGDNTEAFF.

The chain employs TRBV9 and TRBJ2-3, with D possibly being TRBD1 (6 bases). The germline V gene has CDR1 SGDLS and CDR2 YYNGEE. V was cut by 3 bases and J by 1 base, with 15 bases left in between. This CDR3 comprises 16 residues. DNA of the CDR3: TGTGCCAGCAGCGCCGGGACACCGCTTCGCACAGATACGCAGTATTTT. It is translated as CASSAGTPLRTDTQYF.

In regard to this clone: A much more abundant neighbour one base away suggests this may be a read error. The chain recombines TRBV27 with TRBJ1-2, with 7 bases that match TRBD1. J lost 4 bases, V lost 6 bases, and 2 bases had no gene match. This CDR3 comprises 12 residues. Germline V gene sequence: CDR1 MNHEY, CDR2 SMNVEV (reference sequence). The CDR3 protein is CASSRDSYGYTF. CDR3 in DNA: TGTGCCAGCAGCCGGGACAGCTATGGCTACACCTTC.

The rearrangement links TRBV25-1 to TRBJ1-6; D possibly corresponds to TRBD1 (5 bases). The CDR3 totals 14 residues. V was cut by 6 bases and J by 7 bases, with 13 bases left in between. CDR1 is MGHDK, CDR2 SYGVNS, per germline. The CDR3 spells CASSPGGANSPLHF. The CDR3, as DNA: TGTGCCAGCAGCCCGGGAGGGGCAAATTCACCCCTCCACTTT.

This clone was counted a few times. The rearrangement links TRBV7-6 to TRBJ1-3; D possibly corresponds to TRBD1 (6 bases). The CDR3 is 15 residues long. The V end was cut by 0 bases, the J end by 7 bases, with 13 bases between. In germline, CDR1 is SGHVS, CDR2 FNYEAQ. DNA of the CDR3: TGTGCCAGCAGCTTAGCGGGGGGGCGGAGGAACACCATATATTTT. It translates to CASSLAGGRRNTIYF.

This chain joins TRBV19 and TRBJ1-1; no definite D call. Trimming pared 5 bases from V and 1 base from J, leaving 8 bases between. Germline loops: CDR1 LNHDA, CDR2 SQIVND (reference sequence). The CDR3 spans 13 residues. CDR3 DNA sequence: TGTGCCAGTAGTCTAAATTCGAACACTGAAGCTTTCTTT. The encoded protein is CASSLNSNTEAFF. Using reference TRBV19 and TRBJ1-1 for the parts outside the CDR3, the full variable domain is DGGITQSPKYLFRKEGQNVTLSCEQNLNHDAMYWYRQDPGQGLRLIYYSQIVNDFQKGDIAEGYSVSREKKESFPLTVTSAQKNPTAFYLCASSLNSNTEAFFGQGTRLTVV.

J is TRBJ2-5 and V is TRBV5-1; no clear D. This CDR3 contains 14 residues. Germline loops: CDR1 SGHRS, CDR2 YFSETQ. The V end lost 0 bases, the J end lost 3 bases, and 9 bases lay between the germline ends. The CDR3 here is CASSLGPTEETQYF. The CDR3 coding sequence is TGCGCCAGCAGCTTGGGGCCTACAGAAGAGACCCAGTACTTC. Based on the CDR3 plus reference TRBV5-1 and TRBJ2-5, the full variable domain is KAGVTQTPRYLIKTRGQQVTLSCSPISGHRSVSWYQQTPGQGLQFLFEYFSETQRNKGNFPGRFSGRQFSNSRSEMNVSTLELGDSALYLCASSLGPTEETQYFGPGTRLLVL.